This T cell receptor (beta chain) was recorded in a study of control samples from healthy donors and cancer patients. Profiled with immunoSEQ multiplex PCR; TCRdb holds only in-frame clones, not every one. Of around 250,000 clones listed, 82% are singletons. This CDR3 contains 14 residues. CDR1 and CDR2 (germline): MNHNS, SASEGT. V was cut by 2 bases and J by 0 bases, with 5 bases left in between. Sequenced input: PBMCs. V gene TRBV6-1 combines with J gene TRBJ2-1; D uncertain. This sequence originates from a woman aged 60 to 75 with lung cancer. CDR3 amino acids: CASSELGSYNEQFF. The CDR3 nucleotides read TGTGCCAGCAGTGAACTTGGCTCCTACAATGAGCAGTTCTTC.